Presented here are 20 T cell receptor beta chains from one specimen sequenced in a study of blood T cell repertoires in COVID-19. Here immunoSEQ multiplex PCR was the method, and the copy in TCRdb shows in-frame clones only, minus some. Of roughly 200,000 clones detected, almost 90% appear once; the ten largest clones hold less than 0.7%. Sequencing used peripheral blood. These receptors came from a man aged 50-59 years with acute or convalescent COVID-19.

The chain carries TRBV27 and TRBJ2-2; 10 bases agree with TRBD1. V lost 5 bases, J lost 5 bases, and 2 bases stayed unmatched. CDR1 MNHEY and CDR2 SMNVEV come from the germline V gene (reference sequence). The CDR3 is made up of 14 amino acids. The CDR3 loop reads CASSGDRGTGELFF. The CDR3 DNA reads as TGTGCCAGCAGTGGGGACAGGGGAACCGGGGAGCTGTTTTTT.

V is TRBV4-1 and J is TRBJ2-1; D gene unclear. Trimming removed 0 bases at V and 3 bases at J, with 9 bases between. CDR3 length equals 15 residues. The germline gives CDR1 MGHRA, CDR2 YSYEKL. The CDR3 nucleotides are TGCGCCAGCAGCCAAGAGAACCGGGTCTACAATGAGCAGTTCTTC. Amino acid sequence: CASSQENRVYNEQFF.

The J gene is TRBJ2-3, the V gene TRBV18, with a weak D call TRBD2 (6 bases). The germline V and J ends were trimmed by 6 bases and 4 bases, with 8 bases remaining between them. CDR1 KGHSH and CDR2 LQKENI come from the germline V gene. The CDR3 consists of 12 residues. CDR3 sequence reads: CASSGGPDTQYF. The CDR3 nucleotides read TGTGCCAGCTCGGGGGGTCCAGATACGCAGTATTTT.

The V call is TRBV9, the J call TRBJ1-5, with 8 bases that match TRBD1. Trimming cost V 3 bases and J 7 bases; bases outside gene matches: 6. Per germline, CDR1 SGDLS and CDR2 YYNGEE. This CDR3 has 14 amino acids. The CDR3 coding sequence is TGTGCCAGCAGCGGATCAGGGGGCGGCCAGCCCCAGCATTTT. It specifies CASSGSGGGQPQHF.

This clone has just one count. The chain couples TRBV7-8 to TRBJ2-1; 12 bases map to TRBD2. From germline, CDR1 is SGHVS and CDR2 FQNEAQ. CDR3 length: 18 amino acids. The ends lost 3 bases at V and 0 bases at J; junction bases unmatched: 6. The CDR3 coding sequence is TGTGCCAGCAGCTTCGGGCTAGCGGGAGGGAGCTCCTACAATGAGCAGTTCTTC. This gives the protein CASSFGLAGGSSYNEQFF. The full variable domain, in which reference TRBV7-8 and TRBJ2-1 provide the parts outside the CDR3, is GAGVSQSPRYKVAKRGQDVALRCDPISGHVSLFWYQQALGQGPEFLTYFQNEAQLDKSGLPSDRFFAERPEGSVSTLKIQRTQQEDSAVYLCASSFGLAGGSSYNEQFFGPGTRLTVL.

The chain couples TRBV7-2 to TRBJ2-6, with 8 nucleotides matching TRBD2. The CDR3 loop spans 14 amino acids. The V gene end was trimmed by 5 bases and the J gene end by 6 bases; junction bases not matched to a gene: 3. Germline values: CDR1 SGHTA, CDR2 FQGNSA. The CDR3 DNA reads as TGTGCCAGCAGCGCCGGGGGGGCGGCCAACGTCCTGACTTTC. Amino acids: CASSAGGAANVLTF.

V is TRBV7-9 and J is TRBJ1-2; 9 bases match TRBD1. This CDR3 comprises 13 residues. Germline CDR1 and CDR2: SEHNR and FQNEAQ (reference sequence). Trimming cost V 3 bases and J 7 bases; bases outside gene matches: 3. The CDR3 nucleotides are TGTGCCAGCAGCTTCCACAGGGGGCTTGGCTACACCTTC. This encodes CASSFHRGLGYTF.

This chain connects TRBV7-9 to TRBJ2-5; 11 bases map to TRBD2. The germline gives CDR1 SEHNR, CDR2 FQNEAQ (reference sequence). V dropped 1 base and J dropped 2; count of bases not matched to a gene: 3. The CDR3 totals 16 residues. CDR3 residues: CASSLGLAGTQETQYF. In DNA, the CDR3 is TGTGCCAGCAGCTTAGGACTAGCGGGGACACAAGAGACCCAGTACTTC. The full variable domain, its missing parts supplied by reference TRBV7-9 and TRBJ2-5, is DTGVSQNPRHKITKRGQNVTFRCDPISEHNRLYWYRQTLGQGPEFLTYFQNEAQLEKSRLLSDRFSAERPKGSFSTLEIQRTEQGDSAMYLCASSLGLAGTQETQYFGPGTRLLVL.

Concerning this clone: Distinct nucleotide sequences in the sample also encode this CDR3. The chain combines TRBV5-1 with TRBJ2-1, with TRBD1 identical over 7 bases. V lost 0 bases to trimming and J lost 6 bases; unmatched junction nucleotides: 3. The germline V gene encodes CDR1 SGHRS and CDR2 YFSETQ. The CDR3 consists of 14 residues. In DNA form, the CDR3 reads TGCGCCAGCAGCTTGGGACAGGGTTTCAATGAGCAGTTCTTC. Amino acid sequence: CASSLGQGFNEQFF. Combining the CDR3 with reference TRBV5-1 and TRBJ2-1 gives the whole variable domain KAGVTQTPRYLIKTRGQQVTLSCSPISGHRSVSWYQQTPGQGLQFLFEYFSETQRNKGNFPGRFSGRQFSNSRSEMNVSTLELGDSALYLCASSLGQGFNEQFFGPGTRLTVL.

A single count supports this clone. V gene TRBV9 combines with J gene TRBJ2-2, with 8 bases aligning to TRBD1. Germline V lookup: CDR1 SGDLS, CDR2 YYNGEE. There are 17 residues in the CDR3. The V and J ends lost 4 bases and 4 bases, in that order; junction bases with no gene match: 12. This chain's CDR3 is CASSPRTGGLGTGELFF. The CDR3 region has the DNA TGTGCCAGCAGCCCCCGCACAGGGGGATTGGGCACCGGGGAGCTGTTTTTT.

The chain combines TRBV7-9 with TRBJ2-1, with D maybe TRBD2 (6 bases). Germline CDR1 is SEHNR and CDR2 is FQNEAQ (reference sequence). V lost 4 bases to trimming and J lost 5 bases, with 15 bases between them. The CDR3 totals 15 residues. The CDR3 DNA is TGTGCCAGCAGCTACTCCAGGACTATTAACAATGAGCAGTTCTTC. Residues: CASSYSRTINNEQFF.

The chain recombines TRBV5-6 with TRBJ1-1; D is possibly TRBD1 (6 bases). V lost 0 bases and J 13 bases, leaving 16 bases between the germline ends. This CDR3 is built from 13 residues. Germline CDR1 and CDR2: SGHDT and YYEEEE. CDR3 in DNA: TGTGCCAGCAGCTTGGGGGGCAGGGGTGATGGTTTCTTT. Amino acid sequence: CASSLGGRGDGFF.

The chain recombines TRBV7-9 with TRBJ1-1; D remains unclear. V was cut by 5 bases and J by 4 bases, with 11 bases left in between. This CDR3 has 13 residues. Germline V gene data show CDR1 as SEHNR and CDR2 as FQNEAQ (reference sequence). Here the CDR3 reads CASSHEWATEAFF. In DNA form, the CDR3 reads TGTGCCAGCAGCCACGAATGGGCCACTGAAGCTTTCTTT.

V and J are TRBV7-2 and TRBJ1-2; 7 bases line up with TRBD1. This CDR3 is 14 amino acids long. V shed 4 bases and J 7 bases; nucleotides not matched to a gene: 9. Germline lookup yields CDR1 SGHTA and CDR2 FQGNSA. CDR3 sequence: CASSSPDRAAGYTF. The DNA for the CDR3 is TGTGCCAGCAGCTCTCCAGACAGGGCGGCTGGCTACACCTTC.

This clone showed up just a few times. The gene calls are TRBV10-3 and TRBJ1-1; D may be TRBD1 (5 bases). The CDR3 length is 14 residues. CDR1 is ENHRY and CDR2 is SYGVKD in the germline V gene. Deletions cut 4 bases from V and 1 base from J, with 10 bases between. As DNA, the CDR3 is TGTGCCATCAGTGTAAGGCAGGGGAACACTGAAGCTTTCTTT. Translation: CAISVRQGNTEAFF.

The J gene is TRBJ1-2, the V gene TRBV28; a possible D gene is TRBD1 (5 bases). V lost 5 bases to trimming and J lost 8 bases, with 12 bases between them. The CDR3 contains 12 residues. Germline CDR1 is MDHEN and CDR2 is SYDVKM. The chain's CDR3 is CASSAGERGYTF. CDR3 DNA sequence: TGTGCCAGCAGTGCGGGGGAGAGGGGCTACACCTTC.

The chain employs TRBV28 and TRBJ1-1; D remains unclear. Trimming shortened V by 3 bases and J by 6 bases, and 14 bases separated the two germline ends. CDR1 is MDHEN and CDR2 is SYDVKM in the germline V gene. The CDR3 totals 14 residues. The CDR3 sequence: CASSFGLSASEAFF. The CDR3 bases are TGTGCCAGCAGTTTTGGGCTGAGTGCGTCTGAAGCTTTCTTT.

The V and J genes are TRBV2 and TRBJ2-1; no firm D call. The CDR3 is made up of 14 amino acids. The V and J ends lost 2 bases and 4 bases respectively, with 9 bases between them. Germline assignment: CDR1 SNHLY and CDR2 FYNNEI. CDR3 protein: CASSETRLYNEQFF. The CDR3 bases are TGTGCCAGCAGTGAAACCAGGCTATACAATGAGCAGTTCTTC.

The chain links TRBV5-4 to TRBJ2-3; TRBD2 aligns across 8 bases. The trim removed 4 bases at V and 2 bases at J, leaving 9 bases unmatched. Germline CDR1 and CDR2: SGHNT and YYREEE (reference sequence). The CDR3 is 16 residues long. CDR3 residues: CASSQVASGPTDTQYF. DNA for the CDR3: TGTGCCAGCAGCCAGGTCGCTAGCGGGCCCACAGATACGCAGTATTTT.

The chain couples TRBV5-1 to TRBJ1-1; weak D call: TRBD1 (5 bases). The CDR3 is 14 residues long. CDR1 is SGHRS, CDR2 YFSETQ, per germline. V was shortened by 0 bases and J by 4 bases, with 10 bases between the two germline ends. In DNA form, the CDR3 reads TGCGCCAGCAGCTTGGGTGGGGCGGCCACTGAAGCTTTCTTT. This translates into CASSLGGAATEAFF.